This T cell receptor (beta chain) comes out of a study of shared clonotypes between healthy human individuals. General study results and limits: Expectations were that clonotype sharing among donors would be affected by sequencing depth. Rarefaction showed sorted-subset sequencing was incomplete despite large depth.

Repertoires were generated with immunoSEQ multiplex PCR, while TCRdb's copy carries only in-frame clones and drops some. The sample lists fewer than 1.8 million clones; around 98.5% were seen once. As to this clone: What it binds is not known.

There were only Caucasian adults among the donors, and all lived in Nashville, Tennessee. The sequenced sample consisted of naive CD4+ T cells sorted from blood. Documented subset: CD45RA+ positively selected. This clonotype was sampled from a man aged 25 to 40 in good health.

The CDR3 DNA reads TGCGCCAGCAGCGATACGACTGCTGAAGCTTTCTTT. Translated: CASSDTTAEAFF. The J gene is TRBJ1-1, the V gene TRBV5-1; D is uncertain. The CDR3 loop spans 12 amino acids. Germline V gene sequence: CDR1 SGHRS, CDR2 YFSETQ. V was shortened by 4 bases and J by 6 bases, with 10 bases between the two germline ends.